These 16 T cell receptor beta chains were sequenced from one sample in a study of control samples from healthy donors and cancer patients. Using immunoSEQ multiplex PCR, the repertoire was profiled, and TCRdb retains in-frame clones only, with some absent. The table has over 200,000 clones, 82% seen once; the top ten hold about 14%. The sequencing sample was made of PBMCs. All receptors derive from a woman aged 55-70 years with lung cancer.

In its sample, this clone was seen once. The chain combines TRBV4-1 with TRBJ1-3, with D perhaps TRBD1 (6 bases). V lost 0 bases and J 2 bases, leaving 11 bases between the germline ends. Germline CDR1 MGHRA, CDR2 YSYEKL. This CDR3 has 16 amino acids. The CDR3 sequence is CASSQDHPGAGNTIYF. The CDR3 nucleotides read TGCGCCAGCAGCCAAGATCACCCAGGGGCTGGAAACACCATATATTTT.

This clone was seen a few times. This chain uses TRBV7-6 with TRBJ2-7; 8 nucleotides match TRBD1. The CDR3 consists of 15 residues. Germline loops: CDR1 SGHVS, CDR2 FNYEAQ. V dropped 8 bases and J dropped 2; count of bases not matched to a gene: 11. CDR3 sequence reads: CASGERTGSTYEQYF. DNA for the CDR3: TGTGCCAGCGGCGAGAGGACAGGGAGTACCTACGAGCAGTACTTC.

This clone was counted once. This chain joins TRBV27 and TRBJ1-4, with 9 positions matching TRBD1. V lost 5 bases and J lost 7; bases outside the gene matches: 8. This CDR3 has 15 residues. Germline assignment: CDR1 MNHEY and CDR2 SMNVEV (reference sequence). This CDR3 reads CASSPRQGEAEKLFF. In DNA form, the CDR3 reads TGTGCCAGCAGTCCGAGACAGGGGGAAGCTGAAAAACTGTTTTTT. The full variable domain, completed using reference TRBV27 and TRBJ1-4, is EAQVTQNPRYLITVTGKKLTVTCSQNMNHEYMSWYRQDPGLGLRQIYYSMNVEVTDKGDVPEGYKVSRKEKRNFPLILESPSPNQTSLYFCASSPRQGEAEKLFFGSGTQLSVL.

The CDR3 nucleotides are TGTGCCAGCAGCGGGACTTATGACAGACCCTATGGCTACACCTTC. Translated: CASSGTYDRPYGYTF. The chain combines TRBV6-2 or TRBV6-3 with TRBJ1-2; D may be TRBD1 (5 bases). This CDR3 comprises 15 residues. Germline CDR1 MNHEY, CDR2 SVGEGT. V was pared by 6 bases and J by 4 bases, with 18 bases between.

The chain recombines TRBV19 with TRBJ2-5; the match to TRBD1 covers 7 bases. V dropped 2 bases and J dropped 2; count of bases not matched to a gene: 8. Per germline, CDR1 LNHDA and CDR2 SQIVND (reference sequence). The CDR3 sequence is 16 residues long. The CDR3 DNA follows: TGTGCCAGTAGTATAAGGGTGGGGACAGAACAAGAGACCCAGTACTTC. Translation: CASSIRVGTEQETQYF. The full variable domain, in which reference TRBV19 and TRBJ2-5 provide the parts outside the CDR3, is DGGITQSPKYLFRKEGQNVTLSCEQNLNHDAMYWYRQDPGQGLRLIYYSQIVNDFQKGDIAEGYSVSREKKESFPLTVTSAQKNPTAFYLCASSIRVGTEQETQYFGPGTRLLVL.

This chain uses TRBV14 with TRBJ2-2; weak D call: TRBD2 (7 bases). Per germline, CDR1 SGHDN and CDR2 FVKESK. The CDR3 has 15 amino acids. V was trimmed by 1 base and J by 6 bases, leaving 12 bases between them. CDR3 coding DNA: TGTGCCAGCAGCCAAGGGGGGGGCTTGGCCGGGGAGCTGTTTTTT. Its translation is CASSQGGGLAGELFF. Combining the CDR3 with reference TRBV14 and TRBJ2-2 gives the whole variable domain EAGVTQFPSHSVIEKGQTVTLRCDPISGHDNLYWYRRVMGKEIKFLLHFVKESKQDESGMPNNRFLAERTGGTYSTLKVQPAELEDSGVYFCASSQGGGLAGELFFGEGSRLTVL.

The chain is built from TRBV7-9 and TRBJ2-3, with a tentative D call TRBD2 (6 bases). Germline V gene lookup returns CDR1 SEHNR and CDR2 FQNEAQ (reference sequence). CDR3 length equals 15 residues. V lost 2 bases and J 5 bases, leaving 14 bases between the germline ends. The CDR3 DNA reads TGTGCCAGCAGCTTATCGGGACTTATCATAGATACGCAGTATTTT. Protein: CASSLSGLIIDTQYF.

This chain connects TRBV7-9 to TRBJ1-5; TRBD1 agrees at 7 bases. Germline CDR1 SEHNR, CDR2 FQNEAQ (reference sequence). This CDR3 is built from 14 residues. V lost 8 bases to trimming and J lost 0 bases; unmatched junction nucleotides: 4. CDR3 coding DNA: TGTGCCAGCGAGACAGGGAATAGCAATCAGCCCCAGCATTTT. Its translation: CASETGNSNQPQHF.

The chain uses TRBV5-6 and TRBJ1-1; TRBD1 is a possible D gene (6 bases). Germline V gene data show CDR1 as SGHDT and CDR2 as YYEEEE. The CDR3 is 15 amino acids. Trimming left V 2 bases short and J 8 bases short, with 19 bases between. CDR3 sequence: CASSFGGTGHLEAFF. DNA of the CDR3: TGTGCCAGCAGCTTTGGGGGCACAGGGCACCTCGAAGCTTTCTTT.

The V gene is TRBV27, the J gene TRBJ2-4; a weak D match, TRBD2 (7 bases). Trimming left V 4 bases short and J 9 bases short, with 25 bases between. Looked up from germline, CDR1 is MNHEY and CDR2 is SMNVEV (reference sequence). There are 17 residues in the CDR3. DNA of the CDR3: TGTGCCAGCAGTTCGTATCGATCTACAGGGAGGGAGGTCATTCAGTACTTC. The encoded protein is CASSSYRSTGREVIQYF.

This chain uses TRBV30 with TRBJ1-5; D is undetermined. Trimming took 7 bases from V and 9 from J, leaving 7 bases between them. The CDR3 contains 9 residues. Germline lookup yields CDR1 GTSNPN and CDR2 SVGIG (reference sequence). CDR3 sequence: CASLSPQHF. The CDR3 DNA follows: TGTGCCTCGTTGTCGCCCCAGCATTTT.

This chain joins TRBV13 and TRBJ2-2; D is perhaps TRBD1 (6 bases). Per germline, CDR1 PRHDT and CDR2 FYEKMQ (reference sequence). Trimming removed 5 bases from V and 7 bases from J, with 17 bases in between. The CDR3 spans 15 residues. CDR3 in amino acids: CASSPPRGLGGELFF. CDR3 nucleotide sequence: TGTGCCAGCAGCCCCCCCAGGGGCTTGGGCGGGGAGCTGTTTTTT.

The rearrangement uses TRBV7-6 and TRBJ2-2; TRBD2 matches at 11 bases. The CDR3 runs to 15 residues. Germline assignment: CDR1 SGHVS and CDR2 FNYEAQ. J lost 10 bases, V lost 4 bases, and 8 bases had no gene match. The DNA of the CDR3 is TGTGCCAGCAGCTCGCTAGCGGGAGGAGACGAGGAGCTGTTTTTT. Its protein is CASSSLAGGDEELFF.

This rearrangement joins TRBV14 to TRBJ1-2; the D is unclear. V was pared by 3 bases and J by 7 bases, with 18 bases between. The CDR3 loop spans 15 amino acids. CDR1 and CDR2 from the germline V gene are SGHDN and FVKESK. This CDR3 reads CASSQSTGRISGYTF. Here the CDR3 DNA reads TGTGCCAGCAGCCAGTCTACTGGGAGAATTTCTGGCTACACCTTC.

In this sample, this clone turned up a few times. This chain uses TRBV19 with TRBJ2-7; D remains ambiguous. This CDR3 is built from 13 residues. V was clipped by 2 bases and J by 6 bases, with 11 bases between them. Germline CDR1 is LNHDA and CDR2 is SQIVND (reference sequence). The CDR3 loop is CASSITPGSEQYF. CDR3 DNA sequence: TGTGCCAGTAGTATAACCCCCGGATCCGAGCAGTACTTC.

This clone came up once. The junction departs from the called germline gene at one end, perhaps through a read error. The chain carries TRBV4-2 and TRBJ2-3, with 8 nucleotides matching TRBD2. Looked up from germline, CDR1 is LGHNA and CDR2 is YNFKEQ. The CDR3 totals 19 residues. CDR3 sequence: CASRQDIAGGRLWGDTQYF. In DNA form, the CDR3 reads TGTGCCAGCAGACAAGATATTGCGGGAGGCCGCCTTTGGGGAGATACGCAGTATTTT.